The 24 T cell receptor beta chains below were found in one sample sequenced in a study of T cell responses to AZD1222 COVID-19 vaccine. TCRdb's table, derived via immunoSEQ multiplex PCR, lists solely in-frame clones and lacks some. Counted here are about 92,000 clones, more than 75% occurring once; the ten biggest clones make up 22%. The sequencing used peripheral blood, collected on day 0 of AZD1222 vaccination. Every receptor here comes from an adult in good health.

This clone was picked up one time. The chain recombines TRBV5-6 with TRBJ1-5; 7 nucleotides agree with TRBD1. CDR1 and CDR2 (germline): SGHDT, YYEEEE. The J segment lost 0 bases and the V segment lost 3 bases, leaving 9 bases of the junction unmatched. The CDR3 length is 17 residues. DNA of the CDR3: TGTGCCAGCAGCTCCCGGGGGGACAGCTATAGCAATCAGCCCCAGCATTTT. Protein sequence: CASSSRGDSYSNQPQHF.

The chain uses TRBV4-3 and TRBJ1-3, with D perhaps TRBD1 (5 bases). The CDR3 has 16 amino acids. Germline CDR1 is LGHNA and CDR2 is YSLEER. Deletions cut 1 base from V and 0 bases from J, with 10 bases between. DNA for the CDR3: TGCGCCAGCAGCCAAGTGGGGCGGAACTCTGGAAACACCATATATTTT. Its protein is CASSQVGRNSGNTIYF.

CDR3 in amino acids: CASSKARGVRGYTF. The CDR3 DNA follows: TGTGCCAGCAGTAAGGCCCGCGGGGTGCGAGGCTACACCTTC. The rearrangement links TRBV28 to TRBJ1-2; no clear D. Germline V gives CDR1 MDHEN, CDR2 SYDVKM. Trimming took 5 bases from V and 8 from J, leaving 18 bases between them. CDR3 size: 14 residues.

This chain joins TRBV27 and TRBJ2-7, with D possibly TRBD1 on 5 matching bases. Germline lookup yields CDR1 MNHEY and CDR2 SMNVEV (reference sequence). This CDR3 contains 13 residues. V lost 5 bases and J 0 bases, leaving 8 bases between the germline ends. The CDR3 DNA is TGTGCCAGCAGTAGCCAGGGCTCCTACGAGCAGTACTTC. This sequence encodes CASSSQGSYEQYF.

The rearrangement uses TRBV9 and TRBJ1-1, with D possibly being TRBD1 (5 bases). Per germline, CDR1 SGDLS and CDR2 YYNGEE. This CDR3 has 14 residues. V dropped 0 bases and J dropped 2 bases, with 8 bases sitting between them. As DNA, the CDR3 is TGTGCCAGCAGCGTAGCAGGGATCAACACTGAAGCTTTCTTT. It specifies CASSVAGINTEAFF.

CDR3 loop: CASSVNRDQPQHF. The CDR3 DNA reads TGTGCCAGCAGTGTAAACCGGGATCAGCCCCAGCATTTT. The rearrangement links TRBV2 to TRBJ1-5, with no clear D. The CDR3 length is 13 residues. The germline V gene encodes CDR1 SNHLY and CDR2 FYNNEI. Trimming removed 4 bases from V and 5 bases from J, with 9 bases in between.

J is TRBJ1-5 and V is TRBV5-6, with 7 bases fitting TRBD1. CDR1 is SGHDT, CDR2 YYEEEE, per germline. CDR3 length equals 14 residues. The V gene end was trimmed by 4 bases and the J gene end by 10 bases; junction bases not matched to a gene: 11. The CDR3 DNA sequence: TGTGCCAGCAGCCGAGGACAGGACCCCCAACCCCAGCATTTT. Encoded protein: CASSRGQDPQPQHF.

The V and J genes are TRBV4-1 and TRBJ2-5, with D uncertain. Trimming removed 3 bases at V and 4 bases at J, with 9 bases between. The CDR3 consists of 13 residues. Germline V gene lookup returns CDR1 MGHRA and CDR2 YSYEKL. CDR3 in amino acids: CASSQYSRETQYF. CDR3 bases: TGCGCCAGCAGCCAGTATAGCAGAGAGACCCAGTACTTC.

CDR3 in DNA: TGTGCCAGCAGCCCGAGAACCCTTGGAAATCAGCCCCAGCATTTT. Translating gives CASSPRTLGNQPQHF. V usage is TRBV7-2 and J usage is TRBJ1-5; no reliable D call. V was cut by 5 bases and J by 4 bases, with 15 bases left in between. Germline CDR1 is SGHTA and CDR2 is FQGNSA. The CDR3 has 15 residues.

This clone was seen just once. The chain links TRBV7-9 to TRBJ1-5; D uncertain. CDR3 length: 14 amino acids. Germline CDR1 is SEHNR and CDR2 is FQNEAQ (reference sequence). Trimming removed 4 bases at V and 3 bases at J, with 10 bases between. CDR3 in DNA: TGTGCCAGCAGCTCCCGAGACACCAATCAGCCCCAGCATTTT. It specifies CASSSRDTNQPQHF. Variable domain in full (rest from reference TRBV7-9 and TRBJ1-5): DTGVSQNPRHKITKRGQNVTFRCDPISEHNRLYWYRQTLGQGPEFLTYFQNEAQLEKSRLLSDRFSAERPKGSFSTLEIQRTEQGDSAMYLCASSSRDTNQPQHFGDGTRLSIL.

The gene calls are TRBV7-8 and TRBJ2-5, with D unclear. CDR1 SGHVS and CDR2 FQNEAQ come from the germline V gene. V was shortened by 4 bases and J by 5 bases, with 11 bases between the two germline ends. This CDR3 spans 13 amino acids. The CDR3 sequence is CASSSTLGETQYF. The CDR3 DNA reads TGTGCCAGCAGCTCCACCCTGGGGGAGACCCAGTACTTC.

This chain joins TRBV5-1 and TRBJ2-1, with 8 bases fitting TRBD1. The V segment lost 4 bases and the J segment 9 bases; nucleotides outside the gene matches: 9. This CDR3 is built from 14 residues. In germline, CDR1 is SGHRS, CDR2 YFSETQ. Written as DNA, the CDR3 is TGCGCCAGCAGCCCAGGGACAGGTGCGGGTGAGCAGTTCTTC. Translating it yields CASSPGTGAGEQFF.

This rearrangement joins TRBV4-3 to TRBJ1-2, with D possibly TRBD1 on 6 matching bases. The CDR3 covers 16 residues. Trimming took 0 bases from V and 8 from J, leaving 19 bases between them. Germline V gives CDR1 LGHNA, CDR2 YSLEER. The CDR3 region is CASSQDRMGAVLGYTF. CDR3 sequence (DNA): TGCGCCAGCAGCCAAGATAGGATGGGGGCAGTTTTAGGCTACACCTTC.

V is TRBV27 and J is TRBJ2-6; 9 bases agree with TRBD2. Germline loops: CDR1 MNHEY, CDR2 SMNVEV (reference sequence). The CDR3 contains 18 residues. V trimming: 6 bases; J trimming: 4 bases; junction bases outside the gene matches: 13. CDR3 amino acids: CASSRISGGTWGANVLTF. In nucleotides, the CDR3 is TGTGCCAGCAGCCGGATTAGCGGGGGTACTTGGGGGGCCAACGTCCTGACTTTC.

This clone is medium-sized in the sample. V usage is TRBV3-1 (or the pseudogene TRBV3-2) and J usage is TRBJ1-5, with D possibly TRBD1 on 6 matching bases. CDR3 length: 14 residues. Germline V CDR1 and CDR2: LGHDT, YNNKEL (reference sequence). The ends were cut back, 2 bases at V and 9 bases at J, with 14 bases in the middle. CDR3 region: CASSQSRGLGPQHF. The CDR3, as DNA: TGTGCCAGCAGCCAAAGCAGGGGATTGGGGCCCCAGCATTTT.

V gene TRBV6-6 combines with J gene TRBJ2-6; weak D call: TRBD1 (5 bases). V was shortened by 7 bases and J by 2 bases, with 6 bases between the two germline ends. Germline loops: CDR1 MNHNY, CDR2 SVGAGI (reference sequence). This CDR3 contains 13 residues. The CDR3 region is CASMTAGANVLTF. For the CDR3, the DNA is TGTGCCAGCATGACAGCTGGGGCCAACGTCCTGACTTTC.

CDR3 coding DNA: TGCGCCAGCAGTACATCCGACAGGAATGGCTATGGCTACACCTTC. Amino acid sequence: CASSTSDRNGYGYTF. V is TRBV10-1 and J is TRBJ1-2; D possibly corresponds to TRBD1 (6 bases). The germline V and J ends were trimmed by 5 bases and 4 bases, with 17 bases remaining between them. The germline CDR1 and CDR2 sequences are WNHNN and SYGVQD (reference sequence). CDR3 size: 15 residues.

J is TRBJ1-6 and V is TRBV12-5; D might be TRBD1 (5 bases). The CDR3 is 15 amino acids. Per germline, CDR1 LGHNT and CDR2 FRNRAP. V was pared by 7 bases and J by 10 bases, with 20 bases between. This chain's CDR3 is CASDSGPGGNSPLHF. Here the CDR3 DNA reads TGTGCTAGTGACTCGGGGCCCGGTGGCAACTCACCCCTCCACTTT.

The CDR3 nucleotides read TGTGCCAGCACCTTCTGGGGGCGGGAGCTGTTTTTT. Encoded protein: CASTFWGRELFF. The rearrangement uses TRBV7-2 and TRBJ2-2; D might be TRBD1 (6 bases). The V end was cut by 7 bases, the J end by 9 bases, with 12 bases between. The V gene's germline CDR1 is SGHTA and CDR2 FQGNSA. The CDR3 has 12 amino acids. The complete variable domain, with remaining parts taken from reference TRBV7-2 and TRBJ2-2, reads GAGVSQSPSNKVTEKGKDVELRCDPISGHTALYWYRQSLGQGLEFLIYFQGNSAPDKSGLPSDRFSAERTGGSVSTLTIQRTQQEDSAVYLCASTFWGRELFFGEGSRLTVL.

The rearrangement joins TRBV28 to TRBJ1-5; D is unresolved. Germline V gene data show CDR1 as MDHEN and CDR2 as SYDVKM. The CDR3 is made up of 15 amino acids. V lost 5 bases, J lost 0 bases, and 11 bases lay in between. The CDR3 DNA reads TGTGCCAGCAGTCATGGACGGTATAGCAATCAGCCCCAGCATTTT. It encodes CASSHGRYSNQPQHF.

The chain combines TRBV2 with TRBJ2-7, with 9 bases identical to TRBD1. With 5 bases clipped from V and 3 bases from J, the junction kept 8 bases outside the gene matches. Germline V lookup: CDR1 SNHLY, CDR2 FYNNEI. The CDR3 is made up of 15 amino acids. CDR3 protein: CASSHPGQGHYEQYF. The CDR3 DNA follows: TGTGCCAGCAGTCACCCGGGACAGGGCCACTACGAGCAGTACTTC. Full variable domain (missing parts from reference TRBV2 and TRBJ2-7): EPEVTQTPSHQVTQMGQEVILRCVPISNHLYFYWYRQILGQKVEFLVSFYNNEISEKSEIFDDQFSVERPDGSNFTLKIRSTKLEDSAMYFCASSHPGQGHYEQYFGPGTRLTVT.

The V and J genes are TRBV3-1 (or the pseudogene TRBV3-2) and TRBJ2-7, with 13 bases aligning to TRBD2. The CDR3 length is 15 residues. The germline gives CDR1 LGHDT, CDR2 YNNKEL (reference sequence). The V and J ends lost 5 bases and 4 bases, in that order; junction bases with no gene match: 5. The CDR3 DNA reads as TGTGCCAGCAGCACGGGACTAGCGGGGAGTTACGAGCAGTACTTC. Amino acid sequence: CASSTGLAGSYEQYF.

The chain joins TRBV19 to TRBJ2-1; 8 bases align to TRBD2. Trimming took 7 bases from V and 7 from J; bases not matched to a gene: 9. CDR3 length: 14 amino acids. In germline, CDR1 is LNHDA, CDR2 SQIVND (reference sequence). The CDR3 protein is CASKPRGVENEQFF. Written as DNA, the CDR3 is TGTGCCAGTAAACCGCGGGGGGTGGAAAATGAGCAGTTCTTC.

This clone was picked up a small number of times. This rearrangement joins TRBV20-1 to TRBJ1-2; D is undetermined. The CDR3 is 14 amino acids. V shed 3 bases and J shed 2 bases, with 13 bases lying between them. CDR1 is DFQATT, CDR2 SNEGSKA, per germline (reference sequence). The CDR3 protein is CSASLRRENYGYTF. The DNA of the CDR3 is TGCAGTGCTAGTTTAAGGCGAGAAAACTATGGCTACACCTTC.